The rows below give T cell receptor beta chains drawn from one sample of a study of regulatory and conventional T cells in RAG deficiency. Sequenced by immunoSEQ multiplex PCR; TCRdb stores in-frame clones only, minus some. Counted here are about 28,000 clones, about 90% occurring once; the ten biggest clones make up roughly 0.74%. This sample was also put to use in a study of regulatory T cells.

Sequencing was performed on Tregs sorted from blood. The source is a human donor in good health. CDR3s leave out the opening cysteine and the closing phenylalanine or tryptophan. The order of the fields is V gene, D gene, J gene, CDR3 protein. The D gene is left open where the match is weak.

V: TRBV5-4
D: TRBD1
J: TRBJ1-2
CDR3: ASSTKTGPYGYT

V: TRBV29-1
D: TRBD1
J: TRBJ1-1
CDR3: SVGDRGQNTEAF

V: TRBV7-3
D: TRBD2
J: TRBJ2-1
CDR3: ASSLRGGSYNEQF

V: TRBV19
D: .
J: TRBJ2-7
CDR3: ATQRGNEYEQY

V: TRBV4-1
D: TRBD2
J: TRBJ2-1
CDR3: ASSLPRGGLYNEQF

V: TRBV7-9
D: TRBD2
J: TRBJ2-3
CDR3: ASTVVRGGRDTQY

V: TRBV5-1
D: TRBD1
J: TRBJ1-6
CDR3: ASSSHTGVRASPLH

V: TRBV5-1
D: .
J: TRBJ2-2
CDR3: ASNGPAGELF

V: TRBV10-3
D: .
J: TRBJ1-1
CDR3: AISVNRGKTEAF

V: TRBV4-1
D: .
J: TRBJ1-1
CDR3: ASSQVGKLNTEAF

V: TRBV6-5
D: .
J: TRBJ1-3
CDR3: ASKQNGFSGNTIY

V: TRBV10-2
D: .
J: TRBJ1-6
CDR3: ASSVRGQGYNSPLH

V: TRBV5-1
D: .
J: TRBJ2-3
CDR3: ASSSEFFTDTQY

V: TRBV2
D: .
J: TRBJ1-1
CDR3: ASSIRREGEGEAF

V: TRBV10-3
D: .
J: TRBJ1-2
CDR3: AISGGVLNYGYT

V: TRBV28
D: .
J: TRBJ1-3
CDR3: ASSPEGKGYGNTIY

V: TRBV7-9
D: .
J: TRBJ1-3
CDR3: ASSLIRGALGNTIY

V: TRBV5-6
D: TRBD1
J: TRBJ1-1
CDR3: ASIHRGQGRLNTEAF

V: TRBV19
D: .
J: TRBJ1-2
CDR3: ASDTGLSYGYT

V: TRBV27
D: TRBD2
J: TRBJ2-1
CDR3: ASSFLGTSYNEQF

V: TRBV20-1
D: .
J: TRBJ1-2
CDR3: SAKGSYGYT

V: TRBV9
D: .
J: TRBJ1-6
CDR3: ASSPGPSASGSPLH

V: TRBV27
D: .
J: TRBJ1-2
CDR3: ASSPTGTHYGYT

V: TRBV16
D: .
J: TRBJ2-7
CDR3: ASRKRIGGPPYEQY

V: TRBV11-2
D: .
J: TRBJ2-1
CDR3: ASSLGSANNEQF

V: TRBV2
D: TRBD1
J: TRBJ1-2
CDR3: ASSRQGDGYT

V: TRBV7-9
D: .
J: TRBJ1-4
CDR3: ASSLYGGEKLF

V: TRBV30
D: TRBD1
J: TRBJ1-1
CDR3: AWSRDRSWNTEAF

V: TRBV9
D: .
J: TRBJ1-5
CDR3: ASSVGGRQPQH

V: TRBV28
D: TRBD1
J: TRBJ1-2
CDR3: ASSLAGGDGYT

V: TRBV7-2
D: .
J: TRBJ1-1
CDR3: ASSLQDGLLAEAF

V: TRBV14
D: .
J: TRBJ2-6
CDR3: ASSQARGSFSGANVLT

V: TRBV20-1
D: .
J: TRBJ2-7
CDR3: SAEDSREQY

V: TRBV5-4
D: TRBD2
J: TRBJ2-5
CDR3: ASSSPRGGGETQY

V: TRBV5-5
D: TRBD1
J: TRBJ1-1
CDR3: ASSPGTGRRTEAF

V: TRBV30
D: .
J: TRBJ1-1
CDR3: AWSVHQGLSNTEAF

V: TRBV19
D: .
J: TRBJ1-6
CDR3: ASSIEGFGSPLH

V: TRBV5-1
D: .
J: TRBJ1-4
CDR3: ASSTSAGSHEKLF

V: TRBV6-1
D: TRBD1
J: TRBJ1-6
CDR3: ASSDTGVVYNSPLH

V: TRBV5-4
D: TRBD1
J: TRBJ1-6
CDR3: AALQGPGSPLH

V: TRBV9
D: .
J: TRBJ2-2
CDR3: ASSVEGGNTGELF

V: TRBV7-2
D: .
J: TRBJ1-4
CDR3: ASSLHTKGVKLF

V: TRBV7-3
D: .
J: TRBJ2-3
CDR3: ASSRNLGGADTQY

V: TRBV9
D: .
J: TRBJ2-1
CDR3: ASSVRPLGKDEQF

V: TRBV28
D: .
J: TRBJ1-3
CDR3: ASSRVFSGNTIY

V: TRBV2
D: .
J: TRBJ1-6
CDR3: ASSVTGIGSPLH